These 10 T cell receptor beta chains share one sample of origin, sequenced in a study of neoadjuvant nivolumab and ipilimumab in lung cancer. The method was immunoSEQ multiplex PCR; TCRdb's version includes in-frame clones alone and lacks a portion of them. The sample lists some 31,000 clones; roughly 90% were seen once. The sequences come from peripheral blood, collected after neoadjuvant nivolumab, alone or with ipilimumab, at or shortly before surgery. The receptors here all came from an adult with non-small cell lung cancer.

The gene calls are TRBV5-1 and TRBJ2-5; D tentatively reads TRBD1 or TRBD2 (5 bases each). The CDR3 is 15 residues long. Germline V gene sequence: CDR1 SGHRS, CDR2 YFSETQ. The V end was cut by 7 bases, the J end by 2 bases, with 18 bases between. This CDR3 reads CASGDSGRRQETQYF. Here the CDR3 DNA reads TGCGCCAGCGGGGATTCGGGACGCCGACAAGAGACCCAGTACTTC.

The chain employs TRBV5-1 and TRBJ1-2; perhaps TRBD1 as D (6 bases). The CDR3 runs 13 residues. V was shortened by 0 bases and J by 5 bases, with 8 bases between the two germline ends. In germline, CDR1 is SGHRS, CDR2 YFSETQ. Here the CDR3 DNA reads TGCGCCAGCAGCTTGGAGGGGGAATATGGCTACACCTTC. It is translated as CASSLEGEYGYTF.

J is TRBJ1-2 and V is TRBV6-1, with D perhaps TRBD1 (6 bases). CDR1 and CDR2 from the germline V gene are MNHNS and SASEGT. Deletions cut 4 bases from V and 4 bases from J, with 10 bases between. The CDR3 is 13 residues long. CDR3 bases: TGTGCCAGCAGTGGACAGGCCCCCTATGGCTACACCTTC. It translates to CASSGQAPYGYTF.

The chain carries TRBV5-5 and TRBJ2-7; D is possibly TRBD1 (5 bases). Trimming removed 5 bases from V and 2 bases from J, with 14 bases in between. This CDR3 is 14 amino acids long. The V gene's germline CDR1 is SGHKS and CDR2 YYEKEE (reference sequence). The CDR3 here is CASSPLDSTYEQYF. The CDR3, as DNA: TGTGCCAGCAGTCCACTCGACAGTACCTACGAGCAGTACTTC.

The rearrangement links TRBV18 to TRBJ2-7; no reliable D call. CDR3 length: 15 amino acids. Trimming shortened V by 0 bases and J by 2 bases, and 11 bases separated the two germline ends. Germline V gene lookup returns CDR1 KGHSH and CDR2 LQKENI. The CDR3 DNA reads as TGTGCCAGCTCACCACCGAAGACGGTTGCCTACGAGCAGTACTTC. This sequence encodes CASSPPKTVAYEQYF.

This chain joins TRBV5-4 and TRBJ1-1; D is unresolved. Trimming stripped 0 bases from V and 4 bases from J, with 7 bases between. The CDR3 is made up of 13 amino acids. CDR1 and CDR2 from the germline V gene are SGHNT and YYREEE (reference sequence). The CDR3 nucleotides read TGTGCCAGCAGCTTGGAAGTAAGCACTGAAGCTTTCTTT. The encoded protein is CASSLEVSTEAFF.

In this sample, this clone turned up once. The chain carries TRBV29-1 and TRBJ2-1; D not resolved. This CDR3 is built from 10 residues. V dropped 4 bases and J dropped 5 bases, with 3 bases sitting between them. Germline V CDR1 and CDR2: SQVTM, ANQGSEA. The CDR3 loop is CSVGHNEQFF. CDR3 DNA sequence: TGCAGCGTTGGTCACAATGAGCAGTTCTTC.

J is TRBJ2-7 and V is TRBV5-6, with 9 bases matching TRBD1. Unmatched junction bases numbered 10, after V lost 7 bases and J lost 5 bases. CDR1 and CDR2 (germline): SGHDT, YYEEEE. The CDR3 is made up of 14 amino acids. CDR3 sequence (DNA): TGTGCCAGCTCTGTGGGACAGGGCGTTCACGAGCAGTACTTC. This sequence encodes CASSVGQGVHEQYF.

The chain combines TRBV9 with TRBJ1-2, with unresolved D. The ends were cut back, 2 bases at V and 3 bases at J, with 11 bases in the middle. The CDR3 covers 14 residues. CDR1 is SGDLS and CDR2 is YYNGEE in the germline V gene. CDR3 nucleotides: TGTGCCAGCAGCGTTGGTCGTTACGACTATGGCTACACCTTC. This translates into CASSVGRYDYGYTF.

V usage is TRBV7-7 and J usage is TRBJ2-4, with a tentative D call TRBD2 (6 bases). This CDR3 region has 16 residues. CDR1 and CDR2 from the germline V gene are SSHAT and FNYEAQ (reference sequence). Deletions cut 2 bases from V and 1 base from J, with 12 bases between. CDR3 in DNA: TGTGCCAGCAGCTTACACCGGGAGTGGGCCAAAAACATTCAGTACTTC. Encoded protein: CASSLHREWAKNIQYF.